This T cell receptor beta chain was found in a study of cytomegalovirus exposure and HLA in healthy donors. Study-level points and caveats: Common viral pathogens (according to a later analysis) appeared linked to several of the most significant clusters. Cytomegalovirus association was assigned to approximately 160 TCR beta chains. A previous analysis found most TCR beta V segments productive roughly 87% or roughly 30% of the time.

As for this clone: Its antigen remains unidentified.

The CDR3 has 16 amino acids. Germline-derived CDR1 and CDR2 are SGHTA and FQGTGA. Germline trimming cut 5 bases from V and 7 bases from J; bases unmatched to any gene: 12. The PCR was carried out with 60 Vbeta primers and 13 Jbeta primers. Method: immunoSEQ multiplex PCR; TCRdb's copy keeps in-frame clones and lacks some. The profile shows approximately 95,000 clones, 78% of them singletons. The specimen was PBMCs. This sequence joins TRBV7-3 and TRBJ2-1; 9 nucleotides align to TRBD1. The receptor comes from a woman in her thirties or forties in good health and CMV-seropositive. Written as DNA, the CDR3 is TGTGCCAGCAGCCGAAATCCCGGGACAGGGAGGAATGAGCAGTTCTTC. Translation: CASSRNPGTGRNEQFF.